The 21 T cell receptor beta chains listed next were all sequenced from one sample in a study of PD-L1 blockade in urothelial cancer. Profiling relied on immunoSEQ multiplex PCR, and the TCRdb table lists in-frame clones only, not all of them. The table has approximately 120,000 clones, around 86% seen once; the top ten hold 2.4%. This sample's time point: peripheral blood 6 weeks after treatment start. The sample consisted of PBMCs, taken around atezolizumab (anti-PD-L1) treatment. Every receptor here comes from a man aged 50-59 years with urothelial cancer.

J is TRBJ1-5 and V is TRBV6-1, with 7 bases lining up with TRBD1. After removal of 0 bases from V and 0 bases from J, the junction contained 8 bases not matched to a gene. This CDR3 is built from 18 residues. Germline V gene lookup returns CDR1 MNHNS and CDR2 SASEGT. CDR3 sequence (DNA): TGTGCCAGCAGTGAAGCTCTCGACAGGGCGTATAGCAATCAGCCCCAGCATTTT. Amino acid sequence: CASSEALDRAYSNQPQHF.

The table lists this clone with a count of one. The DNA of the CDR3 is TGTGCCAGCAGCTTACGGGGGGATGAGCAGTTCTTC. It codes for CASSLRGDEQFF. The V call is TRBV11-2, the J call TRBJ2-1, with 7 bases aligning to TRBD2. Germline CDR1 is SGHAT and CDR2 is FQNNGV. Losses at the gene ends were 2 bases for V and 8 bases for J; bases not matched to a gene: 0. The CDR3 is 12 residues long.

This chain uses TRBV2 with TRBJ2-2, with D perhaps matching TRBD2 (5 bases). The CDR3 covers 14 residues. The germline V gene has CDR1 SNHLY and CDR2 FYNNEI. V lost 8 bases to trimming and J lost 0 bases, with 10 bases between them. Written as DNA, the CDR3 is TGTGCCAGCCGGACTCGCTCGAACACCGGGGAGCTGTTTTTT. It encodes CASRTRSNTGELFF.

The chain uses TRBV19 and TRBJ2-1; D is perhaps TRBD2 (5 bases). Germline lookup yields CDR1 LNHDA and CDR2 SQIVND (reference sequence). The ends were cut back, 9 bases at V and 3 bases at J, with 15 bases in the middle. CDR3 length: 14 residues. CDR3 residues: CASGRAGLYNEQFF. The DNA for the CDR3 is TGTGCCAGCGGACGGGCAGGACTCTACAATGAGCAGTTCTTC.

V and J are TRBV7-3 and TRBJ2-1, with 7 positions matching TRBD2. V trimming: 5 bases; J trimming: 0 bases; junction bases outside the gene matches: 4. The CDR3 spans 15 residues. The V gene's germline CDR1 is SGHTA and CDR2 FQGTGA. CDR3 DNA: TGTGCCAGCAGCCCAACTAGCGCCTCCTACAATGAGCAGTTCTTC. Its protein is CASSPTSASYNEQFF.

The V and J genes are TRBV19 and TRBJ1-3; TRBD1 matches 7 bases. Trimming took 10 bases from V and 3 from J; bases not matched to a gene: 9. CDR1 and CDR2 (germline): LNHDA, SQIVND (reference sequence). This CDR3 is built from 14 residues. This CDR3 reads CATTLRTGGNTIYF. CDR3 coding DNA: TGTGCCACTACTCTCCGGACAGGTGGAAACACCATATATTTT.

V usage is TRBV30 and J usage is TRBJ1-4; TRBD1 agrees at 9 bases. CDR1 is GTSNPN and CDR2 is SVGIG in the germline V gene (reference sequence). The CDR3 is 15 residues long. The V segment lost 5 bases and the J segment 5 bases; nucleotides outside the gene matches: 9. CDR3 residues: CAWPPPTGGNEKLFF. CDR3 DNA: TGTGCCTGGCCGCCCCCGACAGGGGGGAATGAAAAACTGTTTTTT.

The chain has TRBV18 and TRBJ1-3, with 7 bases aligning to TRBD1. V lost 3 bases to trimming and J lost 0 bases; unmatched junction nucleotides: 5. Germline CDR1 reads KGHSH; CDR2 reads LQKENI. The CDR3 covers 16 residues. CDR3 sequence (DNA): TGTGCCAGCTCACCCTTCTCAGGGGGCTCTGGAAACACCATATATTTT. It is translated as CASSPFSGGSGNTIYF.

The chain recombines TRBV20-1 with TRBJ2-7; D is unclear. This CDR3 has 11 residues. Germline-derived CDR1 and CDR2 are DFQATT and SNEGSKA (reference sequence). V lost 0 bases to trimming and J lost 6 bases, with 6 bases between them. CDR3 sequence: CSARDPPEQYF. The DNA for the CDR3 is TGCAGTGCTAGAGATCCTCCCGAGCAGTACTTC.

This chain connects TRBV7-9 to TRBJ1-6; D perhaps matches TRBD1 (6 bases). Trimming cost V 4 bases and J 0 bases, with 13 bases left between them. Germline CDR1 and CDR2: SEHNR and FQNEAQ (reference sequence). The CDR3 is 17 amino acids. The CDR3 bases are TGTGCCAGCAGCTCCGGACAGACGAGCTCCTATAATTCACCCCTCCACTTT. Its translation is CASSSGQTSSYNSPLHF.

This rearrangement joins TRBV5-1 to TRBJ1-2; D unresolved. The CDR3 totals 18 residues. In germline, CDR1 is SGHRS, CDR2 YFSETQ. The ends were cut back, 0 bases at V and 0 bases at J, with 18 bases in the middle. The CDR3 bases are TGCGCCAGCAGCTTGGGTTCTCCAGTCCGAATCTCTAACTATGGCTACACCTTC. It translates to CASSLGSPVRISNYGYTF.

The chain uses TRBV2 and TRBJ2-7; D gene ambiguous. This CDR3 comprises 13 residues. V lost 5 bases and J 4 bases, leaving 12 bases between the germline ends. CDR1 is SNHLY and CDR2 is FYNNEI in the germline V gene. The CDR3 reads CASSQLRRYEQYF. CDR3 coding DNA: TGTGCCAGCAGTCAGTTGCGGCGGTACGAGCAGTACTTC.

The chain has TRBV6-5 and TRBJ2-7; 12 positions agree with TRBD1. The V gene end was trimmed by 6 bases and the J gene end by 5 bases; junction bases not matched to a gene: 5. This CDR3 spans 14 amino acids. CDR1 MNHEY and CDR2 SVGAGI come from the germline V gene. In DNA, the CDR3 is TGTGCCAGCAGCCAGGGACAGGGGGCCAACGAGCAGTACTTC. Amino acids: CASSQGQGANEQYF.

V usage is TRBV7-9 and J usage is TRBJ2-2; maybe TRBD2 (5 bases). This CDR3 has 15 amino acids. Trimming left V 0 bases short and J 4 bases short, with 9 bases between. CDR1 SEHNR and CDR2 FQNEAQ come from the germline V gene (reference sequence). In nucleotides, the CDR3 is TGTGCCAGCAGCTTAGCGTTGGGGAGCACCGGGGAGCTGTTTTTT. Protein sequence: CASSLALGSTGELFF.

The V call is TRBV18, the J call TRBJ2-7; possibly TRBD1 for D (6 bases). The V gene's germline CDR1 is KGHSH and CDR2 LQKENI. The CDR3 sequence is 15 residues long. V was trimmed by 1 base and J by 3 bases, leaving 13 bases between them. The CDR3 region is CASSPRRTADYEQYF. CDR3 nucleotides: TGTGCCAGCTCACCACGCCGGACAGCAGACTACGAGCAGTACTTC.

This clone was observed a handful of times. This chain connects TRBV6-5 to TRBJ2-7; 9 bases are shared with TRBD1. The V segment lost 2 bases and the J segment 9 bases; nucleotides outside the gene matches: 5. CDR1 and CDR2 from the germline V gene are MNHEY and SVGAGI. The CDR3 is made up of 13 amino acids. The CDR3 loop is CASSYGQGNRQYF. The CDR3 bases are TGTGCCAGCAGTTACGGACAGGGGAATAGGCAGTACTTC.

The CDR3 reads CAWVSIGGLVAGELFF. CDR3 nucleotides: TGTGCCTGGGTATCCATCGGGGGACTAGTGGCCGGGGAGCTGTTTTTT. This rearrangement joins TRBV30 to TRBJ2-2; 8 bases are a match to TRBD2. The CDR3 spans 16 residues. Germline CDR1 is GTSNPN and CDR2 is SVGIG (reference sequence). Unmatched junction bases numbered 14, after V lost 5 bases and J lost 6 bases. The entire variable domain, with the rest obtained from reference TRBV30 and TRBJ2-2, is as follows: SQTIHQWPATLVQPVGSPLSLECTVEGTSNPNLYWYRQAAGRGLQLLFYSVGIGQISSEVPQNLSASRPQDRQFILSSKKLLLSDSGFYLCAWVSIGGLVAGELFFGEGSRLTVL.

The chain has TRBV11-3 and TRBJ2-1; no firm D call. With 11 bases removed from V and 0 bases from J, the gap between germline ends came to 5 bases. The CDR3 runs 11 residues. Germline assignment: CDR1 SGHNT and CDR2 YENEEA. The CDR3 spells CAGPSYNEQFF. The CDR3, as DNA: TGTGCCGGCCCCTCCTACAATGAGCAGTTCTTC.

V is TRBV7-3 and J is TRBJ2-1; perhaps TRBD2 as D (6 bases). Trimming left V 2 bases short and J 8 bases short, with 16 bases between. The CDR3 extends over 15 amino acids. Germline values: CDR1 SGHTA, CDR2 FQGTGA. CDR3: CASSLSPGSIDEQFF. The CDR3 nucleotides are TGTGCCAGCAGCTTATCTCCCGGGAGTATAGATGAGCAGTTCTTC.

The chain is built from TRBV6-5 and TRBJ2-6; D is perhaps TRBD1 (6 bases). The CDR3 has 15 residues. Trimming removed 4 bases from V and 2 bases from J, with 9 bases in between. Looked up from germline, CDR1 is MNHEY and CDR2 is SVGAGI. As DNA, the CDR3 is TGTGCCAGCAGTTCCTACAGGGCTGGGGCCAACGTCCTGACTTTC. It encodes CASSSYRAGANVLTF.

V usage is TRBV2 and J usage is TRBJ1-5, with no clear D. CDR3 length: 12 residues. In germline, CDR1 is SNHLY, CDR2 FYNNEI. The V end was cut by 11 bases, the J end by 3 bases, with 11 bases between. This CDR3 reads CAPGRDNQPQHF. The DNA for the CDR3 is TGTGCCCCGGGGAGGGACAATCAGCCCCAGCATTTT. Drawing the rest from reference TRBV2 and TRBJ1-5, the complete variable domain is EPEVTQTPSHQVTQMGQEVILRCVPISNHLYFYWYRQILGQKVEFLVSFYNNEISEKSEIFDDQFSVERPDGSNFTLKIRSTKLEDSAMYFCAPGRDNQPQHFGDGTRLSIL.